This is a list of T cell receptor beta chains from one sample in a study of T cells in Graves' hyperthyroidism and ophthalmopathy. In TCRdb, the multiplex PCR reads were re-called with MiXCR into one record per CDR3 protein. This repertoire shows about 660,000 distinct CDR3 sequences, about 45% found once; its top ten account for 6.5% to 9%. The sample comprised peripheral blood or thyroid tissue (not recorded which). The receptors derive from an adult man with Graves' disease, either hyperthyroidism or ophthalmopathy (not recorded which). CDR3s include the opening cysteine and the closing phenylalanine or tryptophan. D genes are given only for firm matches. Clone size is given for some rows only: seen once, a few or many times, or a class if the clone is expanded.

D	size	V	J	length	DNA	CDR3
-	few	TRBV2	TRBJ2-7	14	TGTGCCAGCAGTTATACAGGGATATCCTACGAGCAGTACTTC	CASSYTGISYEQYF
-	few	TRBV5-1	TRBJ1-2	13	TGCGCCAGCAGCTCCGACATGGGCTATGGCTACACCTTC	CASSSDMGYGYTF
-	-	TRBV15	TRBJ1-1	13	TGTGCCACCAGCAGTGAGAGAGGGACTGAAGCTTTCTTT	CATSSERGTEAFF
TRBD1	-	TRBV20-1	TRBJ1-2	14	TGCAGTGCCCTCGGGACAGGGGTCGAAGCAGGCTACACCTTC	CSALGTGVEAGYTF
-	-	TRBV7-9	TRBJ2-7	15	TGTGCCAGCAGCATTTCCTGGGGACCCTCCTACGAGCAGTACTTC	CASSISWGPSYEQYF
-	few	TRBV20-1	TRBJ1-2	14	TGCAGTGCTAGTGGGTTGGGCGGATACTATGGCTACACCTTC	CSASGLGGYYGYTF
TRBD2	once	TRBV30	TRBJ2-7	13	TGTGCCTGGAGTATAGCGGGAACCGACGAGCAGTACTTC	CAWSIAGTDEQYF
-	many	TRBV12-3/TRBV12-4	TRBJ1-1	13	TGTGCCAGCAGTCCTATCATGAACACTGAAGCTTTCTTT	CASSPIMNTEAFF
-	-	TRBV2	TRBJ1-5	15	TGTGCCAGCAGTGAGTCTGGGATTAGCAATCAGCCCCAGCATTTT	CASSESGISNQPQHF
TRBD1	-	TRBV24-1	TRBJ2-7	14	TGTGCCACCAGTCAGACAGGGGGCTTCGACGAGCAGTACTTC	CATSQTGGFDEQYF
TRBD1	many	TRBV7-9	TRBJ1-2	14	TGTGCCAGCAGCTCGGACAGGGGCTGGTATGGCTACACCTTC	CASSSDRGWYGYTF
TRBD1	-	TRBV9	TRBJ2-7	14	TGTGCCAGCAGCGTGCGGACAGGGGGCTACGAGCAGTACTTC	CASSVRTGGYEQYF
-	once	TRBV7-6	TRBJ2-5	16	TGTGCCAGCAGCTTGGGGGCCCGGGGAGGCCAAGAGACCCAGTACTTC	CASSLGARGGQETQYF
-	many	TRBV7-6	TRBJ2-5	16	TGTGCCAGCAGCTTAGGGTCGTACGGGGCTCAAGAGACCCAGTACTTC	CASSLGSYGAQETQYF
-	-	TRBV2	TRBJ1-2	15	TGTGCCAGCGCTAAGCCGGGACGGAATAACTATGGCTACACCTTC	CASAKPGRNNYGYTF
-	many	TRBV24-1	TRBJ2-5	15	TGTGCCACCAGTGATTTGACCAGGGGACAAGAGACCCAGTACTTC	CATSDLTRGQETQYF
-	many	TRBV10-3	TRBJ1-1	14	TGTGCCATCAGTGAGTTTCCAGGGCATACTGAAGCTTTCTTT	CAISEFPGHTEAFF
-	-	TRBV10-3	TRBJ1-1	15	TGTGCCAGCAGTTGGAGCAGGGGCTTGAACACTGAAGCTTTCTTT	CASSWSRGLNTEAFF
-	few	TRBV2	TRBJ2-7	13	TGTGCCAGCAGCGTCACTAGTGGGGGGGAGCAGTACTTC	CASSVTSGGEQYF
TRBD1	many	TRBV10-3	TRBJ2-2	17	TGTGCCATCAGTGACCCTGGACAGGTTAGCCTCACCGGGGAGCTGTTTTTT	CAISDPGQVSLTGELFF
TRBD2	-	TRBV25-1	TRBJ2-7	16	TGTGCCAGCAGTGCTCCAGCGGGAGAAGTCTCCTACGAGCAGTACTTC	CASSAPAGEVSYEQYF
TRBD1	once	TRBV29-1	TRBJ1-2	12	TGCAGCCACCTGGACAGGGCCTATGGCTACACCTTC	CSHLDRAYGYTF
-	many	TRBV7-2	TRBJ2-7	14	TGTGCCAGCAGCTTAGCGGGGCAGGATTACGAGCAGTACTTC	CASSLAGQDYEQYF
-	once	TRBV7-6	TRBJ1-2	14	TGTGCCAGCAGCTTGGTTACAGGCGGATATGACTACACCTTC	CASSLVTGGYDYTF
TRBD1	-	TRBV15	TRBJ1-5	15	TGTGCCACCAGCAGCGTGACGACAGGGTATCAGCCCCAGCATTTT	CATSSVTTGYQPQHF
-	-	TRBV10-3	TRBJ2-2	15	TGTGCCATCAGATCAGGGAGCTGGGGCACCGGGGAGCTGTTTTTT	CAIRSGSWGTGELFF
-	few	TRBV20-1	TRBJ1-5	13	TGCAGTGCCCGACAGGTCGACAATCAGCCCCAGCATTTT	CSARQVDNQPQHF
-	-	TRBV29-1	TRBJ2-5	13	TGCAGCGTTCGGTCGGACAACTCAGAGACCCAGTACTTC	CSVRSDNSETQYF
-	-	TRBV9	TRBJ1-2	13	TGTGCCAGCAGCGTCGGCAAAAACTATGGCTACACCTTC	CASSVGKNYGYTF
TRBD1	many	TRBV25-1	TRBJ2-7	12	TGTGCCAGCGGGACAGGGGGAGGGGAGCAGTACTTC	CASGTGGGEQYF
-	-	TRBV30	TRBJ1-5	16	TGTGCCTGGAGTGTAGAGGCGCCAGGACGAAATCAGCCCCAGCATTTT	CAWSVEAPGRNQPQHF
TRBD1	few	TRBV7-6	TRBJ1-5	16	TGTGCCAGCAGCCCGGGACAGGGGTCTAGCAATCAGCCCCAGCATTTT	CASSPGQGSSNQPQHF
-	-	TRBV20-1	TRBJ2-7	13	TGCAGTGCTAGAGTAGGGGCGGAGTACGAGCAGTACTTC	CSARVGAEYEQYF
-	once	TRBV20-1	TRBJ2-7	10	TGCAGCGTCTTCAAAAACGAGCAGTGCTTC	CSVFKNEQCF
TRBD1	once	TRBV7-6	TRBJ1-4	15	TGTGCCAGCAGCCTCGCCGGGACAGTGGGCGGAAAACTGTTTTTT	CASSLAGTVGGKLFF
-	-	TRBV20-1	TRBJ1-1	13	TGCAGTACAGTTGGACCGATGAACACTGAAGCTTTCTTT	CSTVGPMNTEAFF
-	-	TRBV7-2	TRBJ1-1	16	TGTGCCAGCAGTTTGGTGATTGGCGTCGGAGGGACTGAAGCTTTCTTT	CASSLVIGVGGTEAFF
-	-	TRBV19	TRBJ1-5	15	TGTGCCAGTAGCGCAGGGTTCGTTAGCAATCAGCCCCAGCATTTT	CASSAGFVSNQPQHF
-	few	TRBV20-1	TRBJ1-5	12	TGCAGTGCTAGAGAGGGGGGGGGACCCCAGCATTTT	CSAREGGGPQHF
TRBD1	-	TRBV2	TRBJ2-5	16	TGTGCCAGCAGAGGTCCGGGACAGGCAAACCAAGAGACCCAGTACTTC	CASRGPGQANQETQYF
TRBD1	-	TRBV2	TRBJ2-2	17	TGTGCCAGCTCACCCAGGGCGACAGGGGCGAACACCGGGGAGCTGTTTTTT	CASSPRATGANTGELFF
TRBD1	-	TRBV5-1	TRBJ1-6	15	TGCGCCAGCAACAAGGACAGGACCTATAATTCACCCCTCCACTTT	CASNKDRTYNSPLHF
-	few	TRBV7-9	TRBJ1-5	16	TGTGCCAGCAGCTTTTCGGATCGGACAACGCCTCAGCCCCAGCATTTT	CASSFSDRTTPQPQHF